What follows is one TCR beta chain and its context. Its cognate antigen has yet to be identified. No quality values exist for individual bases; no much larger clone is one base distant. The donors were healthy, HIV-negative adults who had no recently reported acute infections or vaccinations. Every donor was a Caucasian adult living in Nashville, Tennessee, USA. CD4+ T cells were enriched by magnetic negative selection; naive cells were then positively selected on CD45RA, and the negative fraction formed the memory subset. After blood collection by leukapheresis, PBMCs were isolated using Ficoll-Histopaque density gradient centrifugation and then cryopreserved in the vapor phase of liquid nitrogen. Analytical flow cytometry was used to check the purity and quantity of every magnetically sorted T cell population. From each sorted fraction, genomic DNA was isolated and quantified by UV absorbance on a Nanodrop 2000c.

The sample is drawn from a study of shared clonotypes between healthy human individuals (dated by TCRdb to the early 2020s). Regarding the complete study: The cohort included a few men and a couple of women between 18 and 49 years of age. For each donor, CD4 naive and CD4 memory were each run on three plates, CD8 naive on two plates, and CD8 memory on one plate. To estimate repertoire size and how much clonotypes are shared between individuals, the study performed deep sequencing of blood TCR repertoires from a handful of healthy adults. To increase sequencing depth and limit assay-specific biases, TCR repertoire library preparation and sequencing were carried out by different laboratories using diverse techniques. Leukapheresis yielded between about 0.94 and 9 billion PBMCs per donor.

Using the deep immunoSEQ assay, TCR CDR3 regions were amplified from genomic DNA by multiplex PCR. Genomic DNA extracted from each cell subset was distributed evenly over all wells of several immunoSEQ 96-well plates, and each plate served as one replicate. For sorted subsets, around 200 ng genomic DNA, equal to some 30,000 T cell genomes, was loaded into each replicate PCR. The purified libraries were quantified using a Qubit 3.0 fluorometer, sized with a Bioanalyzer 2100, and then quantified again using the KAPA Library Quantification kit. Every immunoSEQ 96-well plate was sequenced on a dedicated single-read 150-cycle Illumina NextSeq 550 flow cell. For the original study's pipeline: The immunoSEQ output contained only junctional sequences without quality scores, so filtering could not match that applied to full-length reads. Sequences were annotated with PyIR, a Python wrapper for IgBLAST v1.9, using IMGT germline references to assign V/J genes and CDR3. Reads were removed for weak V/J assignments (E-value above 1e-6), missing CDR3, stop codons, out-of-frame junctions, or ambiguous translated residues. V3J clonotypes were defined as sequences sharing an identical inferred V gene, J gene, and CDR3 amino acid sequence. Percentage overlap between repertoires was computed as shared unique clonotypes divided by the size of the smaller repertoire. Richness of each repertoire was evaluated using RTK rarefaction, the Chao1 estimator, and Recon v2.1 estimates of unobserved clonotypes. OLGA was used to compute generation probabilities for all TCRbeta clonotypes that the gDNA method yielded from a few donors. TCRdb took this table from immuneACCESS and kept in-frame rearrangements with V and J called. Such tables lack part of the clones; where checked against another copy, unresolved V genes explain under half of the gap, and the rest is unexplained. Clone size and V and J calls were adopted from that table, with D and trimming inferred from the DNA. A total of around 1,100,000 clones appear in this sample, approximately 75% of them only once. The top ten constitute 0.7% to 0.95% of the sample.

Overall study outcomes, separate from this receptor: The genetic and exposure-history diversity represented was limited by the small number of donors. Larger estimated clonotype richness was generally found for naive subsets than for memory subsets. Clonotypes shared by all four sorted-subset donors showed higher generation probabilities than non-shared clonotypes. Pairwise subsampling led to the expectation that sequencing depth would affect the degree of clonotype sharing among donors. Sampling was restricted to blood, and TCR repertoires in tissues likely differ from the TCR repertoires found in blood. Roughly 5% of naive CD4, 3% to 4% of naive CD8, approximately 2.2% of memory CD4, and around 0.4% of memory CD8 clonotypes were shared across a few donors. Rarefaction of sorted-subset datasets indicated incomplete sequencing despite the large sequencing depth.

V lost 8 bases and J lost 5 bases; the stretch between them is 18 bases long. In the germline V gene, CDR1 corresponds to MDHEN and CDR2 to SYDVKM. From cysteine to phenylalanine, the CDR3 is 15 amino acids long. Only CDR3 DNA is held: 45 bases, read in frame from base 1. Input material: memory CD4+ T cells from PBMCs. According to the study, the label for this sample's cell subset or site signals: CD45RA-negative fraction. The source of this sequence is a man younger than 35 in good health. Some clones in this sample may be carry-over from other donors' samples. This receptor chain uses TRBV28 and TRBJ1-4, with TRBD1 as a weak D call on 5 bases. The bases are TGTGCCAGCTTAAGACGTACACCAGGGAATGAAAAACTGTTTTTT. It encodes CASLRRTPGNEKLFF.